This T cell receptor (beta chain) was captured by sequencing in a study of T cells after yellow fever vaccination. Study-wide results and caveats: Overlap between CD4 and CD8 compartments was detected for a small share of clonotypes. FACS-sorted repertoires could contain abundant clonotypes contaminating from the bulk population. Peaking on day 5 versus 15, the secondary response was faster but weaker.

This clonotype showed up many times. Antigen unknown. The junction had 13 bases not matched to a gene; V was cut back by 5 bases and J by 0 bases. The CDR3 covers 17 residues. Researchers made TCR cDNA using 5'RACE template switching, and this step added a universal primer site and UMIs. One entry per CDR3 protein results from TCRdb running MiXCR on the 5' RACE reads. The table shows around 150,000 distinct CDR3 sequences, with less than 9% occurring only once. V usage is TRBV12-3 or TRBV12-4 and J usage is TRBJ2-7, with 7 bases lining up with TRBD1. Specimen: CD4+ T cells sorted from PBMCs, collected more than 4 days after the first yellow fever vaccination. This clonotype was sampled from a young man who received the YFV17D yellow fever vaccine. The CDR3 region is CASSPGTAIKSSYEQYF. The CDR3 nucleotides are TGTGCCAGCAGTCCGGGGACAGCTATAAAAAGCTCCTACGAGCAGTACTTC.